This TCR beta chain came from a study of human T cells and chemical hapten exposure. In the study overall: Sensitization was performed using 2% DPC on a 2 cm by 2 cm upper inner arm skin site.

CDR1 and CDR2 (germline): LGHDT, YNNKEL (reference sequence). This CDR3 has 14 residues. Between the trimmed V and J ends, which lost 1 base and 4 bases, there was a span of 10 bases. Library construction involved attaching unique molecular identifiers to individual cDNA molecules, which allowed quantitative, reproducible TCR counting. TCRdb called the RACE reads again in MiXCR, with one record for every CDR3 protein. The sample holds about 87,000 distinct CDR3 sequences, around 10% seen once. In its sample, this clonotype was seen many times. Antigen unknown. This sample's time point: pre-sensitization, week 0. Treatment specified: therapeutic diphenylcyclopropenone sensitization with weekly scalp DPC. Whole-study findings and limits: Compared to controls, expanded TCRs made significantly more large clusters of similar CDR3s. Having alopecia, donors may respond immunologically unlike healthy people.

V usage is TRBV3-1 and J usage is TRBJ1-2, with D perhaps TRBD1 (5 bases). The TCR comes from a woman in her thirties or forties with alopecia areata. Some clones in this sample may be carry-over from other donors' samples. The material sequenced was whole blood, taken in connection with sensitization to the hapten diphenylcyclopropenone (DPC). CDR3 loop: CASSQGGIGYGYTF. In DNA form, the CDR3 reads TGTGCCAGCAGCCAAGGGGGGATTGGCTATGGCTACACCTTC.